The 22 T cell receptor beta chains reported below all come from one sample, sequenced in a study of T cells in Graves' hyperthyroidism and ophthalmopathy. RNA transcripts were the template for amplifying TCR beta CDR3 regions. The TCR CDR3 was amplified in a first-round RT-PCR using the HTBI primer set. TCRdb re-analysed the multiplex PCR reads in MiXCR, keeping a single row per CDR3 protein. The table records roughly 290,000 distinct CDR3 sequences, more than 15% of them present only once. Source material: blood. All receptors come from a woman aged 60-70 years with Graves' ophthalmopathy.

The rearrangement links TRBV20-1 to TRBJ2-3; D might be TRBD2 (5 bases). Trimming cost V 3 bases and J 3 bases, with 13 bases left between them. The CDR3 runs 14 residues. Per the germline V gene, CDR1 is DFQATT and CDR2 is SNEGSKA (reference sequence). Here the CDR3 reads CSASAGRGTDTQYF. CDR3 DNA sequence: TGCAGTGCTAGTGCTGGCCGGGGTACAGATACGCAGTATTTT.

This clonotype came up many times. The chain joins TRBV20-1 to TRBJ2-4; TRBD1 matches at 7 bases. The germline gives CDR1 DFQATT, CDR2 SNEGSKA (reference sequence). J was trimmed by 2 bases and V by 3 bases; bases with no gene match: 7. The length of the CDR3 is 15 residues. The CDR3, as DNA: TGCAGTGCTAGTGAAGGGGGCGCCCCCAAAAACATTCAGTACTTC. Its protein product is CSASEGGAPKNIQYF.

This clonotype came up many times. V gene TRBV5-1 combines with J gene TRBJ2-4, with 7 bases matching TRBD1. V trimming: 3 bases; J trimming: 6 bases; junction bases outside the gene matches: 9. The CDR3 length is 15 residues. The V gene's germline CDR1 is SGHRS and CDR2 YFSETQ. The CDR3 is CASSWGQKNRNIQYF. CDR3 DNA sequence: TGCGCCAGCAGCTGGGGACAGAAGAACCGAAACATTCAGTACTTC. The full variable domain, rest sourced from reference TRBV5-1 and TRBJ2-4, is KAGVTQTPRYLIKTRGQQVTLSCSPISGHRSVSWYQQTPGQGLQFLFEYFSETQRNKGNFPGRFSGRQFSNSRSEMNVSTLELGDSALYLCASSWGQKNRNIQYFGAGTRLSVL.

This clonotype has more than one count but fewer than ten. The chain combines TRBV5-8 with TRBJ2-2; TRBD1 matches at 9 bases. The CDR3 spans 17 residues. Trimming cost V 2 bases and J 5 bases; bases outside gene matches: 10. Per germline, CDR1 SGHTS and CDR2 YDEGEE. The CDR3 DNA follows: TGTGCCAGCAGCTTAGCTCCGGGACAGGGTCCGACCGGGGAGCTGTTTTTT. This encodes CASSLAPGQGPTGELFF.

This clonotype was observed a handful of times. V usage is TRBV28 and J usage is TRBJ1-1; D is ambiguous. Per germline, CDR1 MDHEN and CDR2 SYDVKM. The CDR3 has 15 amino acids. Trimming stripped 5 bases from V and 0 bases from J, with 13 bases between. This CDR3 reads CASSNGASMNTEAFF. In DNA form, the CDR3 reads TGTGCCAGCAGTAATGGCGCAAGCATGAACACTGAAGCTTTCTTT.

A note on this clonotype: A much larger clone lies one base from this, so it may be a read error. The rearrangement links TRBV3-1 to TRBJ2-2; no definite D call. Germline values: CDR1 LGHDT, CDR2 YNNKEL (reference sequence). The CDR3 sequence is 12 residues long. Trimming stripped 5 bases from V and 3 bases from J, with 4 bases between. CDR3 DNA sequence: TGTGCCAGCAGCACCCACACCGGGGAGCTGTTTTTT. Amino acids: CASSTHTGELFF.

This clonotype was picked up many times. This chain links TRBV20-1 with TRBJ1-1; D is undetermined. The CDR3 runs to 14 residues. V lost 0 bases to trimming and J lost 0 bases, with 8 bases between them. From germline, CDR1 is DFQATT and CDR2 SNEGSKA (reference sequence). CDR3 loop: CSARDGSLNTEAFF. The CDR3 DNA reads TGCAGTGCTAGAGACGGATCCTTGAACACTGAAGCTTTCTTT.

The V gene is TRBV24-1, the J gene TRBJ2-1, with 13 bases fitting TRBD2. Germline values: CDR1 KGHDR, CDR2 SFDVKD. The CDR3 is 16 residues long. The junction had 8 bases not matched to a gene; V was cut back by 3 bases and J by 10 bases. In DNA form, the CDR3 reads TGTGCCACCAGTGATGGGACTAGCGGGATCGTGGGGGAGCAGTTCTTC. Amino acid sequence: CATSDGTSGIVGEQFF.

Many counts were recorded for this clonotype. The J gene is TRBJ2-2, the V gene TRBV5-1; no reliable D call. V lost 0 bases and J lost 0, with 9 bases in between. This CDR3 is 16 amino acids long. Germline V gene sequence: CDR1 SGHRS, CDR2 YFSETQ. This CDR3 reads CASSLDRWSNTGELFF. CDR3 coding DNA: TGCGCCAGCAGCTTGGACAGATGGTCGAACACCGGGGAGCTGTTTTTT. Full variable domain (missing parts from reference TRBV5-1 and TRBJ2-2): KAGVTQTPRYLIKTRGQQVTLSCSPISGHRSVSWYQQTPGQGLQFLFEYFSETQRNKGNFPGRFSGRQFSNSRSEMNVSTLELGDSALYLCASSLDRWSNTGELFFGEGSRLTVL.

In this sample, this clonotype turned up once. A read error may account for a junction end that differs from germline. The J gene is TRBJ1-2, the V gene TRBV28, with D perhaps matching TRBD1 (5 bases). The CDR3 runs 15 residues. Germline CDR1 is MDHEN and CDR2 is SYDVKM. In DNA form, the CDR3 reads TGTGCCAGCCGTTTCGCGGGACGCGAAAACTATGGCTACACCTTC. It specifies CASRFAGRENYGYTF.

The DNA for the CDR3 is TGTGCCAGCAGCTTGGGAGGGACAGGGTCCGGGGAGCTGTTTTTT. Residues: CASSLGGTGSGELFF. The chain recombines TRBV5-4 with TRBJ2-2; TRBD1 matches 9 bases. J lost 6 bases, V lost 0 bases, and 3 bases had no gene match. CDR1 SGHNT and CDR2 YYREEE come from the germline V gene (reference sequence). The CDR3 consists of 15 residues.

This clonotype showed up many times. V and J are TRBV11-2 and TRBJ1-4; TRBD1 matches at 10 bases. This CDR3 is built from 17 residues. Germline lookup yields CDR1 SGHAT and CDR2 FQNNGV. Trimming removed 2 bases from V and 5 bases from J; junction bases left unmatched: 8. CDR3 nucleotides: TGTGCCAGCAGCTTAACCAGACAGGGGGCAGGCAATGAAAAACTGTTTTTT. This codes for CASSLTRQGAGNEKLFF.

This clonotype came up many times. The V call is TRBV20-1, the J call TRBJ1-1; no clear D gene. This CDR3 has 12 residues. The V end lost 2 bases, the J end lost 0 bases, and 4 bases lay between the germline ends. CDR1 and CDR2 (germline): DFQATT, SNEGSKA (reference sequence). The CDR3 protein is CSARLMNTEAFF. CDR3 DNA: TGCAGTGCTAGATTGATGAACACTGAAGCTTTCTTT.

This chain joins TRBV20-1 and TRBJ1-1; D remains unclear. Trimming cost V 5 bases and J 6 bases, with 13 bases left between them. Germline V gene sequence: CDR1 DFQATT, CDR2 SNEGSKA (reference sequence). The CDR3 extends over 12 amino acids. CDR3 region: CSAAEGFAEAFF. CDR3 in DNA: TGCAGTGCTGCCGAGGGTTTCGCTGAAGCTTTCTTT.

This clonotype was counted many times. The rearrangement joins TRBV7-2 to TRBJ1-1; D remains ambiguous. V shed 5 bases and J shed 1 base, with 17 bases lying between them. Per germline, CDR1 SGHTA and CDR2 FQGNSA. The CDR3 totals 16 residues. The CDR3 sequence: CASSQAGDSWNTEAFF. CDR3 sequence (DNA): TGTGCCAGCAGCCAGGCGGGTGATTCTTGGAACACTGAAGCTTTCTTT.

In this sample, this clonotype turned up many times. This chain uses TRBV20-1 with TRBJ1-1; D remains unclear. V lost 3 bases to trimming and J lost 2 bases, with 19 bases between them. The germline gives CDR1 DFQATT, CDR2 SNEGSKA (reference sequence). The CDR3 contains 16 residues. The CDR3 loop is CSASSPPRAANTEAFF. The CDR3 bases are TGCAGTGCTAGTTCCCCTCCTCGCGCAGCTAACACTGAAGCTTTCTTT.

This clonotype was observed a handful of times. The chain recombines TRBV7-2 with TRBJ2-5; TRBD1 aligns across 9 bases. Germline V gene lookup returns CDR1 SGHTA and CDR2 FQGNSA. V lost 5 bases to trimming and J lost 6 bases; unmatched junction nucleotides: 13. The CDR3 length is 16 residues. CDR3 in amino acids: CASSLTGTGIGKTQYF. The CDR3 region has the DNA TGTGCCAGCAGCCTAACGGGGACAGGGATTGGAAAGACCCAGTACTTC.

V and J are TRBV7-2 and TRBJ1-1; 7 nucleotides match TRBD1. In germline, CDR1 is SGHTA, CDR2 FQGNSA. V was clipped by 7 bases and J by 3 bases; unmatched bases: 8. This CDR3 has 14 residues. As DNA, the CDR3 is TGTGCCAGCACCGAAGGGGGCGCGGACACTGAAGCTTTCTTT. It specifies CASTEGGADTEAFF.

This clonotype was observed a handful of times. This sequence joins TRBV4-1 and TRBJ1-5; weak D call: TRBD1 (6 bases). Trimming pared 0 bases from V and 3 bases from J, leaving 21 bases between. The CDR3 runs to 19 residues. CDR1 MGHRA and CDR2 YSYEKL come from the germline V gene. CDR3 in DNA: TGCGCCAGCAGCCAAGACCTTGGGGTGGGACACGGCAACAATCAGCCCCAGCATTTT. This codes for CASSQDLGVGHGNNQPQHF.

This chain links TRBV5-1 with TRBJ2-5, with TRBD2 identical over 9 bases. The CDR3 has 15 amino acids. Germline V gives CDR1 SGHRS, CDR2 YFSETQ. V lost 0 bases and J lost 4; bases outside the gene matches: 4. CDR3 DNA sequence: TGCGCCAGCAGCTTGGGTCGCGGGAGGGTAGAGACCCAGTACTTC. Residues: CASSLGRGRVETQYF.

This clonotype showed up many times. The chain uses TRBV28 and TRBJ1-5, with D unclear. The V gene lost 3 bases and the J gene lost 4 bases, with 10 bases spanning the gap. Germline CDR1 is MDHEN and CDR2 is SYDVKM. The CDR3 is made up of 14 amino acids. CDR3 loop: CASSFHADNQPQHF. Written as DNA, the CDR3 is TGTGCCAGCAGTTTTCATGCAGATAATCAGCCCCAGCATTTT.

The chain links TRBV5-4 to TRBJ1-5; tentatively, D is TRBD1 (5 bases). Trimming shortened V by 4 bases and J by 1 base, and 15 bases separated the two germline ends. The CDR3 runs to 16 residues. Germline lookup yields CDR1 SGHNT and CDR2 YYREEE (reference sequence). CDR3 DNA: TGTGCCAGCAGCATGGACGGGGCAGGAAGCAATCAGCCCCAGCATTTT. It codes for CASSMDGAGSNQPQHF. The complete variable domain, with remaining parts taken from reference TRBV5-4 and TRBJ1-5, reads ETGVTQSPTHLIKTRGQQVTLRCSSQSGHNTVSWYQQALGQGPQFIFQYYREEENGRGNFPPRFSGLQFPNYSSELNVNALELDDSALYLCASSMDGAGSNQPQHFGDGTRLSIL.